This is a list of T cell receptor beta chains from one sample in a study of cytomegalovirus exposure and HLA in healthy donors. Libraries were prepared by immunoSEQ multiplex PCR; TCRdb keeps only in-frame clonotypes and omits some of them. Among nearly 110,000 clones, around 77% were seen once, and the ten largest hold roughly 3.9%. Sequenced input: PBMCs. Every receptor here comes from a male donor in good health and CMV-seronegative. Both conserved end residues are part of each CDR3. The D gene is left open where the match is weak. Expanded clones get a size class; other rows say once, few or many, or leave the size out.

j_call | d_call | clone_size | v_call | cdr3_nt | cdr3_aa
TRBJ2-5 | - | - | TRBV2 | TGTGCCAGCCTTGGGTTAGGGGCAAGGACCCAGTACTTC | CASLGLGARTQYF
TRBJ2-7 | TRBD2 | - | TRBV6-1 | TGTGCCAGCAGTGCTAAAAGCGGGGTAGGCTCCTACGAGCAGTACTTC | CASSAKSGVGSYEQYF
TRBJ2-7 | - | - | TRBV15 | TGTGCCACCAGCAGAGATCGAGGAGGCGTTCCCTACGAGCAGTACTTC | CATSRDRGGVPYEQYF
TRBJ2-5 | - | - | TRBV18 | TGTGCCAGCTCACCGGTGCGGGAGACCCAGTACTTC | CASSPVRETQYF
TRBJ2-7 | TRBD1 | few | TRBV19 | TGTGCCAGTAGAGTCGTGGGAGACAGGGGCTACGAGCAGTACTTC | CASRVVGDRGYEQYF
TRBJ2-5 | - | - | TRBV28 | TGTGCCAGCCTCTCTCGGGAGACCCAGTACTTC | CASLSRETQYF
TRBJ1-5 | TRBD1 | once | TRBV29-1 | TGCAGCGCCCTTTCCGGGACAGGACTCAATCAGCCCCAGCATTTT | CSALSGTGLNQPQHF
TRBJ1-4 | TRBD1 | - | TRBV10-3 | TGTGCCATCAGAGGACAGGGGGGTGAAAAACTGTTTTTT | CAIRGQGGEKLFF
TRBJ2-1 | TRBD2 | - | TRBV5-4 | TGTGCCAGCAGCCATAGCGGGAGCAATGAGCAGTTCTTC | CASSHSGSNEQFF
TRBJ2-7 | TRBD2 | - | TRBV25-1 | TGTGCCAGCTGGGGGAGACTAGCGGATGGAGACTACGAGCAGTACTTC | CASWGRLADGDYEQYF